Presented here are 2 T cell receptor beta chains from one specimen sequenced in a study of cytotoxic CD8 clonotypes in ibrutinib-treated CLL. Produced via immunoSEQ multiplex PCR; TCRdb's table is partial and in-frame only. Of roughly 40,000 clones in the sample, about 70% were seen once. The sample here was PBMCs, taken after 12 months of ibrutinib treatment. These receptors came from a human donor with chronic lymphocytic leukemia.

This clone showed up just a few times. The chain couples TRBV2 to TRBJ1-2, with no clear D. Germline V lookup: CDR1 SNHLY, CDR2 FYNNEI. V lost 6 bases and J 7 bases, leaving 6 bases between the germline ends. The CDR3 is made up of 10 amino acids. The CDR3 sequence is CASRLGGYTF. DNA of the CDR3: TGTGCCAGCAGGCTGGGTGGCTACACCTTC.

This chain connects TRBV14 to TRBJ2-7; D might be TRBD1 or TRBD2, each matching 5 bases. Germline loops: CDR1 SGHDN, CDR2 FVKESK. The CDR3 is 14 amino acids. V gave up 1 base and J gave up 6 bases, with 13 bases separating them. CDR3 coding DNA: TGTGCCAGCAGCCAAGTATACGGGGCGGGCGAGCAGTACTTC. Amino acids: CASSQVYGAGEQYF.